A selection of T cell receptor beta chains follows, all from one sample in a study of technical replicates of blood from a handful of donors. TCRdb's table, derived via immunoSEQ multiplex PCR, lists solely in-frame clones and lacks some. The table shows tens of thousands of clones, with about 96% occurring only once. Material for sequencing was T cells isolated from PBMCs. These receptors were obtained from a human donor in good health. Both conserved end residues are part of each CDR3. D genes are given only for firm matches. Clone size, where shown, is once, few, many, or a class for clones that have expanded.

d_call cdr3_length clone_size j_call v_call cdr3_aa cdr3_nt
TRBD2 16 - TRBJ2-7 TRBV7-2 CASSLDRLAGVYEQYF TGTGCCAGCAGCTTAGATCGCCTAGCGGGAGTGTACGAGCAGTACTTC
TRBD1 15 - TRBJ2-1 TRBV27 CASSLDRGEWNEQFF TGTGCCAGCAGTCTTGACAGGGGAGAGTGGAATGAGCAGTTCTTC
- 12 - TRBJ2-1 TRBV30 CACHLRYNEQFF TGTGCCTGCCACCTTAGATACAATGAGCAGTTCTTC
- 15 - TRBJ2-1 TRBV5-4 CASSLGSSSYNEQFF TGTGCCAGCAGCTTGGGGTCTAGCTCCTACAATGAGCAGTTCTTC
- 12 once TRBJ1-2 TRBV30 CAWSVPRGGYTF TGTGCCTGGAGTGTTCCCAGGGGCGGCTACACCTTC
- 17 once TRBJ2-3 TRBV9 CASSHSGGSLSIYTQYF TGTGCCAGCAGTCATAGTGGAGGTTCCTTATCTATATATACGCAGTATTTT
TRBD1 15 - TRBJ2-7 TRBV6-5 CASSSTDRGIYEQYF TGTGCCAGCAGTTCAACTGACAGGGGAATCTACGAGCAGTACTTC
- 16 once TRBJ1-4 TRBV18 CASSPFEPGTNEKLFF TGTGCCAGCTCACCATTTGAACCAGGAACTAATGAAAAACTGTTTTTT
TRBD1 12 - TRBJ2-5 TRBV10-3 CAIGGQDETQYF TGTGCCATCGGCGGACAGGACGAGACCCAGTACTTC
TRBD2 16 - TRBJ2-4 TRBV7-9 CASSYLAGEGEYIQYF TGTGCCAGCAGCTACCTAGCGGGAGAGGGGGAGTACATTCAGTACTTC
- 15 - TRBJ2-1 TRBV11-2 CASSFSGQSYNEQFF TGTGCCAGCAGCTTCTCGGGACAATCCTACAATGAGCAGTTCTTC
- 17 - TRBJ1-5 TRBV6-1 CASSEAPGHLRNQPQHF TGTGCCAGCAGTGAAGCTCCGGGACACCTTAGAAATCAGCCCCAGCATTTT
TRBD1 13 - TRBJ1-1 TRBV27 CASSPNRGLEAFF TGTGCCAGCAGTCCGAACAGGGGGCTGGAAGCTTTCTTT
- 16 - TRBJ2-7 TRBV6-1 CASSETGHVNSYEQYF TGTGCCAGCAGTGAAACGGGACACGTCAACTCCTACGAGCAGTACTTC
- 16 - TRBJ1-1 TRBV28 CASSFSSRSMNTEAFF TGTGCCAGCAGTTTTAGTAGTCGTTCGATGAACACTGAAGCTTTCTTT
TRBD1 15 - TRBJ1-2 TRBV9 CASSEPGGIDYGYTF TGTGCCAGCAGCGAGCCAGGGGGCATTGACTATGGCTACACCTTC
- 14 - TRBJ1-3 TRBV2 CASNFRTDGNTIYF TGTGCCAGCAACTTCCGGACAGACGGTAACACCATATATTTT
TRBD2 15 - TRBJ2-3 TRBV18 CASSPAGGRADTQYF TGTGCCAGCTCACCCGCGGGAGGTAGGGCAGATACGCAGTATTTT
TRBD1 16 - TRBJ2-7 TRBV4-1 CASSQTTDRGYYEQYF TGCGCCAGCAGCCAAACCACCGACAGGGGATACTACGAGCAGTACTTC
TRBD1 16 - TRBJ1-5 TRBV5-6 CASSSVGQGEYQPQHF TGTGCCAGCAGCTCGGTCGGACAGGGGGAGTATCAGCCCCAGCATTTT
TRBD2 16 - TRBJ2-2 TRBV4-1 CASSQGRLAHTGELFF TGCGCCAGCAGCCAAGGCAGACTAGCCCACACCGGGGAGCTGTTTTTT
TRBD1 14 - TRBJ1-6 TRBV29-1 CSPNLGQLNSPLHF TGCAGCCCAAACCTGGGACAGCTTAATTCACCCCTCCACTTT
TRBD1 14 - TRBJ2-4 TRBV29-1 CSVGGDRGEGIQYF TGCAGCGTCGGTGGAGACAGGGGAGAGGGCATTCAGTACTTC
- 14 once TRBJ1-5 TRBV2 CASSADGSNQPQHF TGTGCCAGCAGCGCTGACGGGAGCAATCAGCCCCAGCATTTT
TRBD2 15 - TRBJ2-5 TRBV5-4 CASSLEGGSSKTQYF TGTGCCAGCAGCTTGGAGGGCGGGAGCAGTAAGACCCAGTACTTC
- 12 - TRBJ2-7 TRBV6-1 CASSEGPGEQYF TGTGCCAGCAGTGAAGGGCCGGGCGAGCAGTACTTC
- 13 - TRBJ2-6 TRBV6-5 CASSPAGANVLTF TGTGCCAGCAGTCCCGCGGGGGCCAACGTCCTGACTTTC